The 17 T cell receptor beta chains listed next were all sequenced from one sample in a study of regulatory T cells in long-lasting Graves disease. Through Arm-PCR of CDR3 regions and iRepertoire HTBI primers, TCR beta libraries were built. TCRdb ran MiXCR on the multiplex PCR reads and lists one entry per CDR3 protein. The table lists hundreds of thousands of distinct CDR3 sequences, around 16% of them singletons, with about 25% in the top ten. Sample time point: newly diagnosed GD, antithyroid drugs for less than 3 months. RNA isolated from PBMCs was used to make the TCR library. The sample was also linked to a second study, of T cells in Graves' hyperthyroidism and ophthalmopathy.

This sample comprised peripheral blood mononuclear cells (PBMCs), obtained at new diagnosis, from a patient treated with antithyroid drugs. These receptors were collected from a woman aged 35-65 years with Graves disease.

The genes are TRBV20-1 and TRBJ2-7; 14 nucleotides match TRBD2. V lost 6 bases to trimming and J lost 7 bases; unmatched junction nucleotides: 5. This CDR3 is 13 amino acids long. CDR1 and CDR2 from the germline V gene are DFQATT and SNEGSKA (reference sequence). CDR3 coding DNA: TGCAGTGCGTCGGGACTAGCGGGGGTAGAGCAGTACTTC. Translation: CSASGLAGVEQYF.

The chain employs TRBV20-1 and TRBJ1-2; TRBD1 might be the D (5 bases). Germline V gene lookup returns CDR1 DFQATT and CDR2 SNEGSKA (reference sequence). V was shortened by 0 bases and J by 4 bases, with 12 bases between the two germline ends. The CDR3 is 14 residues long. Here the CDR3 DNA reads TGCAGTGCTAGAGATCCCCAGGGACCCTATGGCTACACCTTC. Amino acids: CSARDPQGPYGYTF.

To note about this clonotype: A single base separates this from a much larger clone, so it may be a read error. This chain uses TRBV2 with TRBJ2-5; D perhaps matches TRBD1 (6 bases). Germline CDR1 SNHLY, CDR2 FYNNEI. The germline V and J ends were trimmed by 6 bases and 11 bases, with 22 bases remaining between them. The CDR3 sequence is 14 residues long. The CDR3 spells CASSLQGFGDEQYF. Written as DNA, the CDR3 is TGTGCCAGCAGCTTACAGGGTTTCGGCGATGAGCAGTACTTC.

This chain links TRBV7-9 with TRBJ2-5, with D unclear. V was pared by 10 bases and J by 2 bases, with 17 bases between. This CDR3 region has 14 residues. The germline gives CDR1 SEHNR, CDR2 FQNEAQ (reference sequence). CDR3 in DNA: TGTGCCACCACGACCGTCGTGGGTCAAGAGACCCAGTACTTC. Its protein product is CATTTVVGQETQYF.

This clonotype was counted ten times or more. At one boundary the junction diverges from the germline segment, which might be a read error. V and J are TRBV20-1 and TRBJ1-6; D remains unclear. Germline CDR1 reads DFQATT; CDR2 reads SNEGSKA (reference sequence). The CDR3 is made up of 15 amino acids. CDR3 coding DNA: TGCAGTGCTGGAGACCTGGAGCTTCTTAATTCACCCCTCCACTTT. This codes for CSAGDLELLNSPLHF.

The sample holds many counts of this clonotype. This chain uses TRBV12-5 with TRBJ2-3; either TRBD1 or TRBD2 may fit D (5 bases each). This CDR3 spans 15 amino acids. V gave up 5 bases and J gave up 0 bases, with 12 bases separating them. Germline assignment: CDR1 LGHNT and CDR2 FRNRAP. CDR3 region: CASGKGTVSTDTQYF. CDR3 DNA sequence: TGTGCTAGTGGTAAAGGGACGGTAAGCACAGATACGCAGTATTTT.

V is TRBV29-1 and J is TRBJ1-1; possible D gene TRBD1, 6 bases. Trimming took off 0 bases at V and 0 bases at J, with 11 bases between the two ends. CDR3 length equals 15 residues. Germline values: CDR1 SQVTM, CDR2 ANQGSEA. The CDR3 nucleotides are TGCAGCGTTGAAGATGGGAGGGGGTTGAACACTGAAGCTTTCTTT. Translation gives CSVEDGRGLNTEAFF.

In its sample, this clonotype was seen many times. V gene TRBV2 combines with J gene TRBJ1-5; D remains unclear. Germline loops: CDR1 SNHLY, CDR2 FYNNEI. Deletions cut 6 bases from V and 4 bases from J, with 10 bases between. The CDR3 runs 13 residues. This CDR3 reads CASSAQINQPQHF. Here the CDR3 DNA reads TGTGCCAGCAGCGCACAGATTAATCAGCCCCAGCATTTT.

Here the CDR3 reads CASSSRPDRGVEQYF. The CDR3 nucleotides are TGTGCCAGCAGCTCGCGCCCGGACAGGGGGGTCGAGCAGTACTTC. The J gene is TRBJ2-7, the V gene TRBV7-9, with 10 bases aligning to TRBD1. Per the germline V gene, CDR1 is SEHNR and CDR2 is FQNEAQ (reference sequence). V shed 4 bases, J shed 6 bases, and the junction held 9 bases outside the gene matches. The CDR3 length is 15 residues.

The chain carries TRBV6-5 and TRBJ2-5; perhaps TRBD2 as D (6 bases). V was clipped by 5 bases and J by 7 bases, with 23 bases between them. This CDR3 comprises 16 residues. Germline V gene data show CDR1 as MNHEY and CDR2 as SVGAGI. The CDR3 nucleotides are TGTGCCAGCAGTCCCTCAGGGCCACAGAGGGGAGGGACCCAGTACTTC. Translation gives CASSPSGPQRGGTQYF.

The chain is built from TRBV18 and TRBJ1-1; TRBD1 matches at 7 bases. Germline V gives CDR1 KGHSH, CDR2 LQKENI. V lost 2 bases to trimming and J lost 3 bases; unmatched junction nucleotides: 9. The CDR3 consists of 16 residues. Here the CDR3 reads CASSPLPGTADTEAFF. In DNA form, the CDR3 reads TGTGCCAGCTCACCATTACCCGGGACAGCGGACACTGAAGCTTTCTTT.

In this sample, this clonotype turned up a few times. V gene TRBV11-3 combines with J gene TRBJ2-3; no definite D call. This CDR3 is 13 amino acids long. Germline V gene data show CDR1 as SGHNT and CDR2 as YENEEA. V was pared by 3 bases and J by 6 bases, with 10 bases between. CDR3 in amino acids: CASSFEPLDTQYF. The CDR3 bases are TGTGCCAGCAGCTTTGAACCTCTGGATACGCAGTATTTT.

The rearrangement joins TRBV7-2 to TRBJ2-5, with D possibly matching TRBD1 (6 bases). The V gene lost 3 bases and the J gene lost 4 bases, with 24 bases spanning the gap. CDR1 SGHTA and CDR2 FQGNSA come from the germline V gene. The CDR3 loop spans 18 amino acids. CDR3 residues: CASSLPEEWPGERETQYF. CDR3 in DNA: TGTGCCAGCAGCTTGCCGGAGGAGTGGCCAGGGGAACGAGAGACCCAGTACTTC.

This chain joins TRBV7-9 and TRBJ1-1; 7 nucleotides agree with TRBD1. Germline V CDR1 and CDR2: SEHNR, FQNEAQ (reference sequence). After removal of 3 bases from V and 3 bases from J, the junction contained 4 bases not matched to a gene. This CDR3 is built from 14 residues. CDR3: CASSFGQAYTEAFF. CDR3 sequence (DNA): TGTGCCAGCAGCTTTGGACAGGCCTACACTGAAGCTTTCTTT.

This clonotype has ten or more counts. The chain is built from TRBV10-1 and TRBJ1-1; 8 bases are shared with TRBD1. Trimming took 2 bases from V and 5 from J; bases not matched to a gene: 4. The germline gives CDR1 WNHNN, CDR2 SYGVQD (reference sequence). The CDR3 is 14 amino acids. Here the CDR3 reads CASSEGQGVTEAFF. CDR3 nucleotides: TGCGCCAGCAGTGAGGGACAGGGAGTTACTGAAGCTTTCTTT.

The table lists this clonotype with many counts. The V call is TRBV20-1, the J call TRBJ2-5; no reliable D call. Germline-derived CDR1 and CDR2 are DFQATT and SNEGSKA (reference sequence). Between the trimmed V and J ends, which lost 5 bases and 2 bases, there was a span of 12 bases. This CDR3 has 13 residues. The CDR3: CSAPHQRQETQYF. CDR3 nucleotide sequence: TGCAGTGCTCCCCACCAGAGACAAGAGACCCAGTACTTC.

On this clonotype itself: Given a much more abundant clone one base away, this may be a read error. This chain joins TRBV6-4 and TRBJ2-7, with a possible D match to TRBD1 (5 bases). CDR1 MRHNA and CDR2 SNTAGT come from the germline V gene. The CDR3 has 15 amino acids. This CDR3 is CASSGAIGGAYKQYF. The CDR3 DNA reads as TGTGCCAGCAGTGGAGCAATCGGTGGGGCCTACAAGCAGTACTTC.